This T cell receptor beta chain appears in the sequencing data of a study of blood T cells in healthy people across ages. Regarding this clonotype: Its antigen is currently unknown.

Then a second PCR, running about 6 to 12 cycles, was carried out with a sample-barcoded 5' primer and a J-beta primer mix. TCRdb re-called the 5' RACE reads through MiXCR, storing one row per CDR3 protein. The top ten clones hold roughly 2% of a sample with 1.5 million to 2 million distinct CDR3 sequences, around half of them seen once. Broader study findings: The study found more naive CD4+ cells and higher diversity in long-lived than aged donors.

Each of the donors had 8 to 10 milliliters of peripheral blood drawn into EDTA-treated Vacutainer tubes. This CDR3 is 15 amino acids long. Germline CDR1 is MDHEN and CDR2 is SYDVKM. The trim removed 6 bases at V and 0 bases at J, leaving 5 bases unmatched. The genes are TRBV28 and TRBJ1-5; 7 bases match TRBD1. The source is a middle-aged woman in good health. What was sequenced was blood. As DNA, the CDR3 is TGTGCCAGCAGGGGGACAGTTTATAGCAATCAGCCCCAGCATTTT. Residues: CASRGTVYSNQPQHF.